A single sample is the source of the 20 T cell receptor beta chains below, sequenced in a study of blood T cell repertoires in COVID-19. Assay: immunoSEQ multiplex PCR; the TCRdb copy retains only in-frame clones and omits some. Of 200,000 or so clones in the sample, 75% to 90% were seen once. The sample comprised peripheral blood. These receptors all stem from a man aged 60-69 years who had recovered from COVID-19.

The chain is built from TRBV6-5 and TRBJ1-1; D is undetermined. CDR1 and CDR2 (germline): MNHEY, SVGAGI. The CDR3 is made up of 14 amino acids. The ends were cut back, 7 bases at V and 3 bases at J, with 15 bases in the middle. The DNA for the CDR3 is TGTGCCAGCAACTTAGCGGGTAGGGACACTGAAGCTTTCTTT. It is translated as CASNLAGRDTEAFF.

The chain employs TRBV5-4 and TRBJ1-1, with a possible D match to TRBD1 (6 bases). The CDR3 is 14 residues long. V shed 3 bases and J shed 2 bases, with 11 bases lying between them. Germline V gives CDR1 SGHNT, CDR2 YYREEE (reference sequence). The CDR3, as DNA: TGTGCCAGCAGCTCCCAACAGGGTAACACTGAAGCTTTCTTT. This encodes CASSSQQGNTEAFF.

This rearrangement joins TRBV6-1 to TRBJ1-5; D is perhaps TRBD1 (5 bases). Trimming cost V 3 bases and J 7 bases, with 10 bases left between them. Looked up from germline, CDR1 is MNHNS and CDR2 is SASEGT. This CDR3 region has 13 residues. The CDR3 nucleotides are TGTGCCAGCAGTGATTTTGCAGGGCAGCCCCAGCATTTT. This gives the protein CASSDFAGQPQHF.

The chain recombines TRBV7-2 with TRBJ2-4; TRBD1 aligns across 8 bases. The V gene end was trimmed by 1 base and the J gene end by 9 bases; junction bases not matched to a gene: 5. CDR1 is SGHTA, CDR2 FQGNSA, per germline. CDR3 length equals 14 residues. The DNA of the CDR3 is TGTGCCAGCAGCTTAGAAGGACAGGGAAGCATTCAGTACTTC. The encoded protein is CASSLEGQGSIQYF.

The chain combines TRBV30 with TRBJ1-1, with D possibly matching TRBD1 (5 bases). The CDR3 has 12 amino acids. The V and J ends lost 4 bases and 0 bases respectively, with 6 bases between them. CDR1 and CDR2 (germline): GTSNPN, SVGIG (reference sequence). The CDR3 loop reads CAWKGMNTEAFF. The CDR3 DNA reads as TGTGCCTGGAAGGGGATGAACACTGAAGCTTTCTTT.

V usage is TRBV20-1 and J usage is TRBJ1-1, with a tentative D call TRBD1 (5 bases). V lost 5 bases and J lost 5, with 9 bases in between. Germline assignment: CDR1 DFQATT and CDR2 SNEGSKA (reference sequence). CDR3 length: 11 residues. The CDR3 sequence: CSAPEGTEAFF. CDR3 in DNA: TGCAGTGCTCCGGAGGGGACTGAAGCTTTCTTT.

The chain links TRBV7-9 to TRBJ1-2, with D hard to call. Trimming shortened V by 1 base and J by 1 base, and 13 bases separated the two germline ends. The CDR3 length is 16 residues. Per the germline V gene, CDR1 is SEHNR and CDR2 is FQNEAQ (reference sequence). CDR3 region: CASSLGTLSINYGYTF. CDR3 DNA: TGTGCCAGCAGCTTAGGGACTTTAAGTATTAACTATGGCTACACCTTC.

The chain links TRBV5-8 to TRBJ1-3; D is ambiguous. V was clipped by 7 bases and J by 5 bases, with 4 bases between them. The CDR3 is 10 amino acids. CDR1 and CDR2 from the germline V gene are SGHTS and YDEGEE. The CDR3 nucleotides are TGTGCCAGCCTTAGAAACACCATATATTTT. It is translated as CASLRNTIYF.

DNA of the CDR3: TGTGCCAGCAGCCCCCGCGGTAGCGGACCCCAAGAGACCCAGTACTTC. It yields the protein CASSPRGSGPQETQYF. The V call is TRBV9, the J call TRBJ2-5, with D tentatively TRBD2 (6 bases). Trimming left V 4 bases short and J 1 base short, with 17 bases between. This CDR3 has 16 residues. In germline, CDR1 is SGDLS, CDR2 YYNGEE.

The rearrangement links TRBV3-1 (or the pseudogene TRBV3-2) to TRBJ2-3; 9 nucleotides agree with TRBD1. Germline V gene data show CDR1 as LGHDT and CDR2 as YNNKEL (reference sequence). The V and J ends lost 4 bases and 4 bases, in that order; junction bases with no gene match: 9. CDR3 length equals 16 residues. CDR3 DNA: TGTGCCAGCAGCCTTCCCCGGACAGGGGCCCCAGATACGCAGTATTTT. This translates into CASSLPRTGAPDTQYF.

The rearrangement joins TRBV24-1 to TRBJ1-2, with 7 bases that match TRBD1. Germline V gene lookup returns CDR1 KGHDR and CDR2 SFDVKD. The CDR3 is 14 amino acids. V was pared by 4 bases and J by 5 bases, with 6 bases of the junction left unmatched. This chain's CDR3 is CATSESDRAYGYTF. As DNA, the CDR3 is TGTGCCACCAGTGAAAGCGACAGGGCTTATGGCTACACCTTC.

The chain is built from TRBV5-6 and TRBJ1-1; D possibly corresponds to TRBD1 (6 bases). Trimming took off 4 bases at V and 7 bases at J, with 8 bases between the two ends. The CDR3 spans 11 residues. The germline CDR1 and CDR2 sequences are SGHDT and YYEEEE. Written as DNA, the CDR3 is TGTGCCAGCAGCCGGACAGTTGAAGCTTTCTTT. Amino acids: CASSRTVEAFF.

V gene TRBV30 combines with J gene TRBJ1-3, with 8 bases fitting TRBD1. Germline V gene lookup returns CDR1 GTSNPN and CDR2 SVGIG (reference sequence). The CDR3 totals 15 residues. The V segment lost 3 bases and the J segment 3 bases; nucleotides outside the gene matches: 7. The CDR3 loop reads CAWSSGQAFGNTIYF. Written as DNA, the CDR3 is TGTGCCTGGAGCTCGGGACAGGCCTTTGGAAACACCATATATTTT.

The V and J genes are TRBV4-2 and TRBJ1-4; no firm D call. This CDR3 has 16 residues. CDR1 is LGHNA and CDR2 is YNFKEQ in the germline V gene. With 1 base removed from V and 0 bases from J, the gap between germline ends came to 9 bases. The CDR3 sequence: CASSQGQATTNEKLFF. The CDR3 DNA reads TGTGCCAGCAGCCAAGGCCAGGCTACAACTAATGAAAAACTGTTTTTT.

This clone was picked up a small number of times. The V call is TRBV6-1, the J call TRBJ1-5, with D hard to call. Trimming pared 3 bases from V and 9 bases from J, leaving 12 bases between. Germline V CDR1 and CDR2: MNHNS, SASEGT. The CDR3 covers 13 residues. This CDR3 is CASSEKSTTPQHF. CDR3 coding DNA: TGTGCCAGCAGTGAGAAGAGCACCACGCCCCAGCATTTT.

The rearrangement links TRBV28 to TRBJ2-5; TRBD2 matches 8 bases. Germline lookup yields CDR1 MDHEN and CDR2 SYDVKM. Trimming at V came to 4 bases and at J to 5 bases, leaving 21 bases not matched to a gene. The CDR3 contains 19 residues. The CDR3 coding sequence is TGTGCCAGCAGTTCCCCCGGGGGGGGTCGTAGCGGGGCCCCGGAGACCCAGTACTTC. Amino acids: CASSSPGGGRSGAPETQYF.

The chain carries TRBV5-6 and TRBJ1-1; perhaps TRBD1 as D (5 bases). Germline V CDR1 and CDR2: SGHDT, YYEEEE. The CDR3 extends over 12 amino acids. V was cut by 3 bases and J by 11 bases, with 14 bases left in between. The DNA for the CDR3 is TGTGCCAGCAGCTACTTGGGGGGGATGGCTTTCTTT. Translation gives CASSYLGGMAFF.

V usage is TRBV3-1 (or the pseudogene TRBV3-2) and J usage is TRBJ2-3; 9 bases match TRBD2. J gave up 6 bases and V 4 bases, and 11 bases lay outside the gene matches. This CDR3 is 16 amino acids long. Germline CDR1 is LGHDT and CDR2 is YNNKEL (reference sequence). CDR3 nucleotides: TGTGCCAGCAGCCCGCTAGCGGGGCCGGGGGGGGATACGCAGTATTTT. It is translated as CASSPLAGPGGDTQYF.

The V call is TRBV19, the J call TRBJ2-1, with 9 bases identical to TRBD1. V shed 0 bases, J shed 12 bases, and the junction held 15 bases outside the gene matches. Germline lookup yields CDR1 LNHDA and CDR2 SQIVND (reference sequence). The CDR3 covers 17 residues. The CDR3 bases are TGTGCCAGTAGTATAGAGGGCCGGGGACAGGGCCACGTTAGGCAGTTCTTC. Its protein product is CASSIEGRGQGHVRQFF.

This chain joins TRBV19 and TRBJ2-5; tentatively, D is TRBD1 (6 bases). The germline V gene encodes CDR1 LNHDA and CDR2 SQIVND (reference sequence). V lost 3 bases, J lost 5 bases, and 16 bases lay in between. The CDR3 consists of 15 residues. The CDR3 bases are TGTGCCAGTAGTATCTCTCTCACAGGGCGCGAGACCCAGTACTTC. Translating it yields CASSISLTGRETQYF.